The sequence of this T cell receptor beta chain was determined in a study of Graves' ophthalmopathy and Graves' hyperthyroidism (dated by TCRdb to the late 2010s). In terms of the full investigation: Peripheral blood was collected at initial diagnosis, before any treatment. The study used signatures of the TCR beta repertoire to tell Graves' ophthalmopathy apart from Graves' hyperthyroidism and to predict which patients would progress to ophthalmopathy. In roughly 6 hyperthyroidism patients, the T-cell repertoire of thyroid tissue was compared with the T-cell repertoire of blood. The independent validation cohort included 18 to 20 hyperthyroidism patients plus 17 patients who later progressed from hyperthyroidism to ophthalmopathy. After sampling, hyperthyroidism patients received methimazole starting at 30 mg daily, and ophthalmopathy patients received high-dose intravenous methylprednisolone. To explore V-J signatures distinguishing ophthalmopathy from hyperthyroidism, a discovery set of roughly 100 patients (about 44 ophthalmopathy, 57 stable hyperthyroidism) was enrolled. In total, under 150 blood samples were TCR-sequenced: 40 to 45 ophthalmopathy, some 75 hyperthyroidism and roughly 17 hyperthyroidism-to-ophthalmopathy patients.

This clonotype was counted at least ten times. Its cognate antigen has yet to be identified. Per-nucleotide qualities are absent, and no much larger clonotype sits a single base away. What the work shows at the level of the full study, not this receptor alone: In cross-validation, the 13-signature model distinguished ophthalmopathy from stable hyperthyroidism with roughly 90% sensitivity and approximately 81% specificity, and in the test set the corresponding values were approximately 79% and 70%. Among expanded thyroid clonotypes with frequency above 0.001, most also showed up in blood, which suggests that blood repertoires may reflect the thyroid immune response. Sample size was not predetermined statistically, and investigators were not blinded to group allocation. In validation, the model predicted ophthalmopathy progression with more than 55% sensitivity and about 77% specificity; roughly 12 predicted patients were CT-confirmed with GO in a median of 6.5 months.

Ophthalmopathy patients were characterized by moderately to severely active disease, a Clinical Activity Score of at least 3, a NOSPECS grade of at least 4, and a disease duration under 3 months. Patients with other autoimmune diseases, uncontrolled infections, pregnancy or lactation were excluded from the study. Diagnosis was based on clinical symptoms, serum thyroxine, TRAb, thyroid ultrasound and orbital computed tomography. Using Ficoll-Paque density gradient centrifugation, PBMCs were isolated from 9.5 to 10 ml of fresh peripheral blood. Total RNA was extracted using Trizol reagent, and RNA quality was checked on an Agilent 2100 Bioanalyzer. TCR beta CDR3 regions were amplified from RNA transcripts for repertoire sequencing. HTBI primers and the Qiagen OneStep RT-PCR kit were used in a first-round RT-PCR, which was followed by a second-round multiplex PCR, size selection and purification. Libraries were sequenced paired-end with 100 bp reads on an Illumina HiSeq2000. Regarding the original processing steps: SOAPnuke was used for read processing, and reads with adapters, uncalled bases, a mean Phred below 15, or no exact constant-primer or identifier match were discarded. COPE v1.2.5 was used to merge high-quality paired reads. Each unique nucleotide sequence was defined as a clonotype, and clonotypes were aligned to IMGT TRB V, D and J references with MiTCR v1.1. Only V-J combinations with frequency above 0.0001 were analysed, covering approximately 99% of repertoires. A TCR clonal expansion and chaos score per V-J combination was defined as the ratio of F50 clonal expansion to chaos observed in the TCRdist matrix. Welch's t-statistics and random forest were used to reduce features to about a dozen V-J combinations, which were fed into a naive Bayes classifier. Thyroid-blood repertoire similarity was quantified with the Morisita-Horn index. TCRdb applied fastp at Q25 and MiXCR to the public reads, then kept only in-frame beta chains. For every CDR3 protein sequence, its rows merge into one entry that carries the most common genes and DNA. TCRdb's processing, not the authors' own work, is the source of the V and J calls. For this sample there are hundreds of thousands of distinct CDR3 sequences; approximately 39% appear just once. The top ten hold over 2.5% of the sample.

In the germline V gene, CDR1 corresponds to MGHDK and CDR2 to SYGVNS. From the cysteine through the phenylalanine, the CDR3 covers 12 amino acids. Only the CDR3 DNA is retained, 36 bases long and in frame from the first base. V is shortened by 5 bases, J by 8 bases, and the region joining them spans 12 bases. This receptor was obtained from an adult man with Graves' ophthalmopathy. The sample taken for sequencing was peripheral blood. Recombination connected TRBV25-1 to TRBJ1-1; no D gene can be assigned with confidence. The CDR3 region has the sequence CASSRLTNEAFF. The DNA sequence is TGTGCCAGCAGTCGACTCACCAACGAAGCTTTCTTT.